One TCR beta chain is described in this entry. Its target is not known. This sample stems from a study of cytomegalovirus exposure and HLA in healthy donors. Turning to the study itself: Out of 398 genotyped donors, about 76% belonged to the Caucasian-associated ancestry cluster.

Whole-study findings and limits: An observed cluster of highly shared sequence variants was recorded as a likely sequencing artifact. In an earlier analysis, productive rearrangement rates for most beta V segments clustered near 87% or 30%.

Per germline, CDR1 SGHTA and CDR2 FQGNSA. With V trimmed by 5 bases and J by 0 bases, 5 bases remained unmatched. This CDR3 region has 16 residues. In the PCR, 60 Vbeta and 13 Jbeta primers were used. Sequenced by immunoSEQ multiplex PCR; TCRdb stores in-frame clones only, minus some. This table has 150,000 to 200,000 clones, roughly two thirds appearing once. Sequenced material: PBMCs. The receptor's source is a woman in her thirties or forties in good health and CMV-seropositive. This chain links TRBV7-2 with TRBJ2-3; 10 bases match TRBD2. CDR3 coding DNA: TGTGCCAGCAGCCCTCTAGCGGGAGCTAGCACAGATACGCAGTATTTT. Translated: CASSPLAGASTDTQYF.